This is a list of T cell receptor beta chains from one sample in a study of blood T cell repertoires in COVID-19. Clones were read by immunoSEQ multiplex PCR, and TCRdb kept only the in-frame ones, dropping some. The data contain 200,000 to 300,000 clones, nearly 90% of them seen just once; the ten biggest clones take up less than 4%. The sample consisted of PBMCs or T cells enriched from blood (not recorded which). Receptors were obtained from a woman in her twenties or thirties with acute COVID-19. The CDR3 runs from the conserved cysteine through the conserved F or W. The D gene is left open where the match is weak. Not every row has a clone size; where given, it reads once, few, many or a size class.

clone_size j_call v_call d_call cdr3_aa cdr3_nt
. TRBJ2-1 TRBV11-3 TRBD1 CASSVLTGDNEQFF TGTGCCAGCAGCGTCCTGACAGGGGACAATGAGCAGTTCTTC
few TRBJ1-4 TRBV19 . CASGRSDEKLFF TGTGCCAGTGGCCGGAGCGATGAAAAACTGTTTTTT
. TRBJ1-1 TRBV25-1 TRBD1 CASAGTGWAAEAFF TGTGCCAGCGCCGGGACAGGTTGGGCCGCTGAAGCTTTCTTT
. TRBJ1-1 TRBV25-1 . CASIRGTEAFF TGTGCCAGCATCAGGGGAACTGAAGCTTTCTTT
few TRBJ2-2 TRBV5-1 . CASTHRGLTGELFF TGCGCCAGCACCCACAGGGGACTCACCGGGGAGCTGTTTTTT
. TRBJ2-2 TRBV11-3 . CASSPLRSGELFF TGTGCCAGCAGCCCACTCCGTTCCGGGGAGCTGTTTTTT
. TRBJ1-6 TRBV30 . CAWGTGIDHSPLHF TGTGCCTGGGGTACCGGGATCGATCATTCACCCCTCCACTTT
. TRBJ1-5 TRBV27 . CASSPYRVGNNQPQHF TGTGCCAGCTCACCCTACCGGGTGGGTAACAATCAGCCCCAGCATTTT
. TRBJ2-3 TRBV7-9 . CASSYSGFTDTQYF TGTGCCAGCAGCTATAGCGGATTCACAGATACGCAGTATTTT
. TRBJ1-3 TRBV5-1 TRBD1 CASSLDDRGENTIYF TGCGCCAGCAGCCTCGATGACAGGGGGGAAAACACCATATATTTT
. TRBJ2-5 TRBV3-1/TRBV3-2 TRBD2 CASSSGGIAGGKETQYF TGTGCCAGCAGCTCGGGAGGAATAGCGGGGGGAAAAGAGACCCAGTACTTC
. TRBJ2-7 TRBV27 . CASSLLPGVYEQYF TGTGCCAGCAGTTTATTACCGGGGGTCTACGAGCAGTACTTC
. TRBJ2-3 TRBV11-2 TRBD2 CASSSVGTSGTTDTQYF TGTGCCAGCAGCTCTGTTGGGACTAGCGGGACCACAGATACGCAGTATTTT
. TRBJ2-5 TRBV2 TRBD2 CASSEKPSGEETQYF TGTGCCAGCAGTGAAAAGCCTAGCGGCGAAGAGACCCAGTACTTC
. TRBJ2-7 TRBV27 . CASSARDTTYEQYF TGTGCCAGCAGTGCACGGGACACCACCTACGAGCAGTACTTC
. TRBJ1-6 TRBV5-1 . CASMGSYNSPLHF TGCGCCAGCATGGGGAGCTATAATTCACCCCTCCACTTT
. TRBJ1-5 TRBV2 . CASSQGLGQPQHF TGTGCCAGCAGCCAGGGATTAGGGCAGCCCCAGCATTTT
. TRBJ1-4 TRBV6-2/TRBV6-3 TRBD1 CASSFTGASDEKLFF TGTGCCAGCAGTTTTACAGGGGCGTCCGATGAAAAACTGTTTTTT
. TRBJ1-1 TRBV5-1 . CASSLASGSTEAFF TGCGCCAGCAGCTTGGCCTCGGGTAGCACTGAAGCTTTCTTT
. TRBJ2-7 TRBV10-3 TRBD1 CAISTGQGEAYEQYF TGTGCCATCAGCACGGGACAGGGGGAGGCCTACGAGCAGTACTTC
. TRBJ1-6 TRBV7-8 TRBD1 CASSLGDRVSPLHF TGTGCCAGCAGCTTAGGGGACAGGGTTTCACCCCTCCACTTT
. TRBJ1-2 TRBV5-1 . CASSLESGFNGYTF TGCGCCAGCAGCTTGGAGTCAGGGTTCAATGGCTACACCTTC
. TRBJ1-5 TRBV13 . CASSLYGPNQPQHF TGTGCCAGCAGCCTCTATGGGCCAAATCAGCCCCAGCATTTT
. TRBJ1-5 TRBV19 . CASRPGQTYSNQPQHF TGTGCCAGTAGACCGGGACAAACCTATAGCAATCAGCCCCAGCATTTT
. TRBJ1-6 TRBV7-9 . CASSPSGGENSPLHF TGTGCCAGCAGCCCCTCGGGGGGCGAGAATTCACCCCTCCACTTT
. TRBJ2-1 TRBV6-1 TRBD2 CASSEWVAGTYNEQFF TGTGCCAGCAGTGAGTGGGTAGCGGGGACCTACAATGAGCAGTTCTTC
. TRBJ2-1 TRBV24-1 . CATSDGPTSFSGQFF TGTGCCACCAGTGACGGGCCGACTAGTTTCTCTGGGCAGTTCTTC
. TRBJ1-2 TRBV5-5 TRBD1 CASSSQYRQGQGYGYTF TGTGCCAGCAGCTCCCAATACCGACAGGGGCAAGGGTATGGCTACACCTTC
. TRBJ1-2 TRBV6-5 . CASSYGRGDGYTF TGTGCCAGCAGTTACGGCAGGGGTGATGGCTACACCTTC
few TRBJ1-1 TRBV6-4 . CASSETGTNTEAFF TGTGCCAGCAGTGAAACAGGGACCAACACTGAAGCTTTCTTT
. TRBJ1-3 TRBV7-2 TRBD1 CASSMDRNSGNTIYF TGTGCCAGCAGCATGGACAGGAACTCTGGAAACACCATATATTTT
. TRBJ1-5 TRBV6-5 TRBD1 CASSYSGTGGNQPQHF TGTGCCAGCAGTTACTCGGGGACAGGAGGGAATCAGCCCCAGCATTTT
. TRBJ1-3 TRBV3-1/TRBV3-2 . CASSPQAGNTIYF TGTGCCAGCAGCCCCCAAGCAGGAAACACCATATATTTT
. TRBJ1-2 TRBV7-2 . CASSLSRQVYGYTF TGTGCCAGCAGCTTATCTCGACAGGTCTATGGCTACACCTTC
. TRBJ2-1 TRBV7-9 . CASSFRFNEQFF TGTGCCAGCAGCTTTCGGTTCAATGAGCAGTTCTTC
once TRBJ1-5 TRBV3-1/TRBV3-2 . CASSQLQGQPQHF TGTGCCAGCAGCCAATTACAGGGTCAGCCCCAGCATTTT
. TRBJ1-3 TRBV18 . CASSPSVGSSGAHSGGNTIYF TGTGCCAGCTCACCTTCCGTCGGGAGCTCCGGAGCCCATAGTGGCGGAAACACCATATATTTT
. TRBJ1-4 TRBV10-3 TRBD1 CAISEPGTGYEKLFF TGTGCCATCAGTGAGCCCGGGACAGGATATGAAAAACTGTTTTTT
. TRBJ2-1 TRBV7-9 . CASSLSLVYSSYNEQFF TGTGCCAGCAGCCTTTCTTTAGTCTATAGCTCCTACAATGAGCAGTTCTTC
once TRBJ1-4 TRBV6-5 TRBD1 CASSWAQGGKLFF TGTGCCAGCAGTTGGGCCCAGGGGGGAAAACTGTTTTTT